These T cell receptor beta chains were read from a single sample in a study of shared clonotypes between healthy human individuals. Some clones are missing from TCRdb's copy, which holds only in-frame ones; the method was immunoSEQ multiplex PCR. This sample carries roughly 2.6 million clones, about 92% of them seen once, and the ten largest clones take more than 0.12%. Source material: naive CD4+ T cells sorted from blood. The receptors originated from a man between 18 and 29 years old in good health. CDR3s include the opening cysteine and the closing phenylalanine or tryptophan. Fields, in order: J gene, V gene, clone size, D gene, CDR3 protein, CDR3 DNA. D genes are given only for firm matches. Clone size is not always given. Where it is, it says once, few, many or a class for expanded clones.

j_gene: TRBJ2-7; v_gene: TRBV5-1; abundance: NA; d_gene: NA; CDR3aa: CASSPASDSYEQYF; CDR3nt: TGCGCCAGCAGCCCCGCTAGCGACTCCTACGAGCAGTACTTC
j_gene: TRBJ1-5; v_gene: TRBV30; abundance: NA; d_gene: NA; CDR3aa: CAWSRPTPQGRNQPQHF; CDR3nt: TGTGCCTGGAGTCGACCCACCCCTCAGGGGAGGAACCAGCCCCAGCATTTT
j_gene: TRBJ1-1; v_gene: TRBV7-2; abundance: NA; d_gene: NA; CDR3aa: CASSLRGNTEAFF; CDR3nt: TGTGCCAGCAGCCTCAGGGGGAACACTGAAGCTTTCTTT
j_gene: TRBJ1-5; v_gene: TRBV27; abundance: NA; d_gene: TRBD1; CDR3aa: CASSFQGAHQPQHF; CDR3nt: TGTGCCAGCAGTTTTCAGGGGGCGCATCAGCCCCAGCATTTT
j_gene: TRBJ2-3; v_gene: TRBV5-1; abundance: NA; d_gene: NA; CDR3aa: CASSRLNTDTQYF; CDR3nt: TGCGCCAGCAGCCGGTTAAACACAGATACGCAGTATTTT
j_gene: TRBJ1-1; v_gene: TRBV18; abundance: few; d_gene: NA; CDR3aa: CASSPYQLQTEAFF; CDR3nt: TGTGCCAGCTCACCTTATCAGCTTCAGACTGAAGCTTTCTTT
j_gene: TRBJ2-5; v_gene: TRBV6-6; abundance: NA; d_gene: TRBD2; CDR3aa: CASSYLGGETQYF; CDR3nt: TGTGCCAGCAGTTACCTGGGAGGGGAGACCCAGTACTTC
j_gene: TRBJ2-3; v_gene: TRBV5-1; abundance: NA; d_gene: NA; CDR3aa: CASSVGRASASTDTQYF; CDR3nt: TGCGCCAGCAGCGTTGGTAGGGCTAGCGCGAGCACAGATACGCAGTATTTT
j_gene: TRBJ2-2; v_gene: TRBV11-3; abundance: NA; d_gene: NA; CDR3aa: CASSLGLGRGTGELFF; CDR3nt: TGTGCCAGCAGCTTAGGCCTCGGACGGGGCACCGGGGAGCTGTTTTTT
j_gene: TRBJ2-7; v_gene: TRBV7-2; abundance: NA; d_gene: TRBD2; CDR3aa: CASSLLAGEAYEQYF; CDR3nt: TGTGCCAGCAGCCTGTTAGCGGGAGAGGCCTACGAGCAGTACTTC
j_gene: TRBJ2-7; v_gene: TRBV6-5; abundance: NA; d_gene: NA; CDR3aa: CASSINRGGGYEQYF; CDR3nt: TGTGCCAGCAGCATAAACAGGGGAGGAGGCTACGAGCAGTACTTC
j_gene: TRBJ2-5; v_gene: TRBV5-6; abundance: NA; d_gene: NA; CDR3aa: CASSLEQSGTQYF; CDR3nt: TGTGCCAGCAGCTTGGAACAGAGTGGGACCCAGTACTTC
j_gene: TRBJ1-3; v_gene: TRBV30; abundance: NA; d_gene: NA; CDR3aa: CAWGFSSGNTIYF; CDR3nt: TGTGCCTGGGGATTTTCCTCTGGAAACACCATATATTTT
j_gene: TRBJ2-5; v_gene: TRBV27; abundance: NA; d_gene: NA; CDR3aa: CASSRTASYQETQYF; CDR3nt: TGTGCCAGCAGTAGGACAGCCTCGTACCAAGAGACCCAGTACTTC
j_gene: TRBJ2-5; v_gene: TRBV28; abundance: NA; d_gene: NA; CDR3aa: CASSRDRQETQYF; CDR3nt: TGTGCCAGCAGCCGGGACCGCCAAGAGACCCAGTACTTC
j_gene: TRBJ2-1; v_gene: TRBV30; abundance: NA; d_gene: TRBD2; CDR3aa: CAYSGGVREQFF; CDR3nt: TGTGCCTATAGCGGGGGGGTACGGGAGCAGTTCTTC
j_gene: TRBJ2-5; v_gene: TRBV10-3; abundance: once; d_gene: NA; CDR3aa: CAISESVGEQYF; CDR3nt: TGTGCCATCAGTGAGTCTGTGGGAGAGCAGTACTTC
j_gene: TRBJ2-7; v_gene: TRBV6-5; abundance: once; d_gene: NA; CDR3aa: CASSYSGDSYEQYF; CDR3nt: TGTGCCAGCAGTTACTCAGGGGACTCCTACGAGCAGTACTTC
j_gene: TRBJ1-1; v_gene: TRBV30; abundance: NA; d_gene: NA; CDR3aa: CALRGSEAFF; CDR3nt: TGTGCCTTAAGAGGTTCCGAAGCTTTCTTT
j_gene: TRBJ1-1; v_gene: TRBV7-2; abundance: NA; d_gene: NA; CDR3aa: CASSLAGNMNTEAFF; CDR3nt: TGTGCCAGCAGCTTAGCAGGGAACATGAACACTGAAGCTTTCTTT
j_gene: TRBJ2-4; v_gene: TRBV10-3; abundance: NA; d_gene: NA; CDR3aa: CAISDKGALNIQYF; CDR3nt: TGTGCCATCAGTGACAAAGGGGCTCTAAACATTCAGTACTTC
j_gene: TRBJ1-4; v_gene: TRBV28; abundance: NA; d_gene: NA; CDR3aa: CASSPGSANEKLFF; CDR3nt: TGTGCCAGCAGCCCAGGTTCGGCTAATGAAAAACTGTTTTTT
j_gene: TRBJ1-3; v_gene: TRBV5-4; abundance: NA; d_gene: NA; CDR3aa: CASSLVGRETGNTIYF; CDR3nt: TGTGCCAGCAGCTTGGTGGGCAGGGAGACTGGAAACACCATATATTTT
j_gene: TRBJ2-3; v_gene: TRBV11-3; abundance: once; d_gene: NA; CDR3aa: CASSLHSGSTDTQYF; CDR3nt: TGTGCCAGCAGCTTGCACAGCGGGAGCACAGATACGCAGTATTTT
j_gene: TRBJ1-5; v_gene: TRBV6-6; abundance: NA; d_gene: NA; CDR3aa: CASSRGSHQPQHF; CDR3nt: TGTGCCAGCAGTCGAGGGTCACACCAGCCCCAGCATTTT
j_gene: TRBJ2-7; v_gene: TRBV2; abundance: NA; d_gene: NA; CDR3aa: CASSGDASQTQYF; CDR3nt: TGTGCCAGCAGTGGGGACGCCAGTCAAACCCAGTACTTC
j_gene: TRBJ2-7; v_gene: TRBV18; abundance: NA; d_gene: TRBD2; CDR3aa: CASSLSGAGGPWEQYF; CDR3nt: TGTGCCAGCTCTCTCTCCGGAGCGGGAGGGCCCTGGGAGCAGTACTTC
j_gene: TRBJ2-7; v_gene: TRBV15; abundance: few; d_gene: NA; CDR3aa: CATSRGGYEQYF; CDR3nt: TGTGCCACCAGCAGAGGAGGGTACGAGCAGTACTTC
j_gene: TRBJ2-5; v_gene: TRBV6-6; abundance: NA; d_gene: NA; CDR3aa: CASRTKETQYF; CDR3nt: TGTGCCAGCAGGACGAAAGAGACCCAGTACTTC
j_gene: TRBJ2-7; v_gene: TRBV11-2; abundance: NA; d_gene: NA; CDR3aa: CASSLDSLGFEQYF; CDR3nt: TGTGCCAGCAGCTTAGATTCATTGGGGTTCGAGCAGTACTTC
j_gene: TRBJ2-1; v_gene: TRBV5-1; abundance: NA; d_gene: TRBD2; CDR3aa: CASSTSGGPYNEQFF; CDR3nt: TGCGCCAGCAGCACTAGCGGGGGCCCCTACAATGAGCAGTTCTTC
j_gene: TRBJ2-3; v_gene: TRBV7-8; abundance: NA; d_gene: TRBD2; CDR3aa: CASSFGTSGRHTDTQYF; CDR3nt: TGTGCCAGCAGCTTCGGGACTAGCGGGAGACACACAGATACGCAGTATTTT
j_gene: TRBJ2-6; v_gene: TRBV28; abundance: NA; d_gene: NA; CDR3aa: CASRGPTLGANVLTF; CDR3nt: TGTGCCAGCAGGGGACCTACTCTGGGTGCCAACGTCCTGACTTTC
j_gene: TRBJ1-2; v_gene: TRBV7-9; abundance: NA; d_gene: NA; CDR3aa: CASSPSSGRGAGYTF; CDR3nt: TGTGCCAGCAGCCCGTCATCAGGGCGTGGAGCTGGCTACACCTTC
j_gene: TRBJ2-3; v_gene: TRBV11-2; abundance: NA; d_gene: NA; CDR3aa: CASSLLFTDTQYF; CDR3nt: TGTGCCAGCAGCTTACTTTTCACAGATACGCAGTATTTT
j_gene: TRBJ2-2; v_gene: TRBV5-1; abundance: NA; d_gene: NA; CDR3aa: CASSLAAGLANTGELFF; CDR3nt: TGCGCCAGCAGCTTGGCCGCGGGTCTAGCGAACACCGGGGAGCTGTTTTTT
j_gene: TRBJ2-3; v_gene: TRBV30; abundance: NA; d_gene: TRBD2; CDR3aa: CAWSRLAGGTDTQYF; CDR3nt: TGTGCCTGGAGTCGACTAGCGGGGGGCACAGATACGCAGTATTTT
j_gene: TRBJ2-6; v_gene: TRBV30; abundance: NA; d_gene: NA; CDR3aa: CAWSVPLRGARTTGANVLTF; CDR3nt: TGTGCCTGGAGTGTACCCCTGAGGGGGGCGCGTACGACTGGGGCCAACGTCCTGACTTTC
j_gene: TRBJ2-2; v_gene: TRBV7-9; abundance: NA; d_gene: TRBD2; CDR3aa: CASSTQTSGNTGELFF; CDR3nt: TGTGCCAGCAGCACCCAGACTAGCGGGAACACCGGGGAGCTGTTTTTT
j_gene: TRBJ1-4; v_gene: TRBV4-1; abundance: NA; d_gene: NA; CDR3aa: CASSRDIFATNEKLFF; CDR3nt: TGCGCCAGCAGCCGAGACATATTTGCAACTAATGAAAAACTGTTTTTT
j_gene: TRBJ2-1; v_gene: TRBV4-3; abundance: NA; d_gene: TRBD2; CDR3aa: CASSQEVAGGTNSYNEQFF; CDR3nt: TGCGCCAGCAGCCAAGAAGTGGCGGGAGGCACAAACTCCTACAATGAGCAGTTCTTC
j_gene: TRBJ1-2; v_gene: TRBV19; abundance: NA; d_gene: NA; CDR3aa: CASSIRDFYGYTF; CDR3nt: TGTGCCAGTAGTATACGGGACTTTTATGGCTACACCTTC
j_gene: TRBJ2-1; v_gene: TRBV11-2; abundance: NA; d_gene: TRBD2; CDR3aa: CASSGWTSGSWYEQFF; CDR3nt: TGTGCCAGCAGCGGGTGGACTAGCGGGAGTTGGTATGAGCAGTTCTTC
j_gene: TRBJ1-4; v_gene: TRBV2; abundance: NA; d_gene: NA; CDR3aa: CASGRGLNEKLFF; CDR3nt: TGTGCCAGCGGGCGGGGGCTAAATGAAAAACTGTTTTTT
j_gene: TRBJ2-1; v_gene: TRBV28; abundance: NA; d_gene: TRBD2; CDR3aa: CASRLAGLAGEFF; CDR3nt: TGTGCCAGCAGGCTGGCTGGACTAGCGGGGGAGTTCTTC
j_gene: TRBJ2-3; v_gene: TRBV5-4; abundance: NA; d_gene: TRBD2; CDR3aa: CASSLAAGGITDTQYF; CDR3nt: TGTGCCAGCAGCTTGGCTGCGGGGGGGATAACAGATACGCAGTATTTT
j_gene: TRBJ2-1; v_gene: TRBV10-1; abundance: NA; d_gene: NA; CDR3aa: CASSASVVGEQFF; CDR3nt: TGCGCCAGCAGTGCCTCAGTGGTAGGGGAGCAGTTCTTC
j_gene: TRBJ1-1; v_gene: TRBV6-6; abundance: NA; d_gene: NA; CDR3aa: CASRPSGSEAFF; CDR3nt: TGTGCCAGCAGACCGTCGGGGAGTGAAGCTTTCTTT
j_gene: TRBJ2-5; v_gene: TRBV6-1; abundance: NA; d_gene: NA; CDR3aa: CASSEASSGIGTQYF; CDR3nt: TGTGCCAGCAGTGAGGCTTCCTCGGGGATAGGGACCCAGTACTTC
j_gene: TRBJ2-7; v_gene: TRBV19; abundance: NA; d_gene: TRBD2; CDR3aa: CASSVLAGDSSYEQYF; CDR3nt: TGTGCCAGTAGTGTCCTAGCGGGAGATAGCTCCTACGAGCAGTACTTC